One sample yielded the 12 T cell receptor beta chains listed below, sequenced in a study of blood T cell repertoires in COVID-19. The repertoire was sequenced with immunoSEQ multiplex PCR; TCRdb's copy has only in-frame clones and lacks some. This table holds 200,000 or so clones, roughly four fifths found once. Sequencing was carried out using peripheral blood. Source of these receptors: a woman aged 80 or older with COVID-19, enrolled during active disease.

V is TRBV4-1 and J is TRBJ2-7, with TRBD2 matching over 11 bases. Germline V gene sequence: CDR1 MGHRA, CDR2 YSYEKL. The V segment lost 0 bases and the J segment 7 bases; nucleotides outside the gene matches: 2. The CDR3 extends over 14 amino acids. This chain's CDR3 is CASSQEGTSGEQYF. CDR3 coding DNA: TGCGCCAGCAGCCAAGAAGGGACTAGCGGAGAGCAGTACTTC.

This chain links TRBV28 with TRBJ2-7; 7 nucleotides align to TRBD1. The length of the CDR3 is 17 residues. Germline V gives CDR1 MDHEN, CDR2 SYDVKM. J lost 2 bases, V lost 5 bases, and 15 bases had no gene match. The CDR3 here is CASSPGGLGPPTYEQYF. The CDR3 region has the DNA TGTGCCAGCAGTCCAGGGGGTCTCGGACCACCAACCTACGAGCAGTACTTC. Variable domain in full (rest from reference TRBV28 and TRBJ2-7): DVKVTQSSRYLVKRTGEKVFLECVQDMDHENMFWYRQDPGLGLRLIYFSYDVKMKEKGDIPEGYSVSREKKERFSLILESASTNQTSMYLCASSPGGLGPPTYEQYFGPGTRLTVT.

The V call is TRBV7-2, the J call TRBJ1-2, with D perhaps TRBD1 (5 bases). Trimming pared 5 bases from V and 4 bases from J, leaving 8 bases between. Germline CDR1 reads SGHTA; CDR2 reads FQGNSA. CDR3 length: 12 residues. CDR3 DNA: TGTGCCAGCAGCCCCCAGGGCTATGGCTACACCTTC. It translates to CASSPQGYGYTF.

This clone was counted between two and nine times. The chain has TRBV6-5 and TRBJ1-1; unclear D gene. The CDR3 loop spans 15 amino acids. Germline V gene data show CDR1 as MNHEY and CDR2 as SVGAGI. Trimming removed 0 bases from V and 4 bases from J, with 12 bases in between. CDR3 region: CASSYSPGRSTEAFF. The CDR3 DNA is TGTGCCAGCAGTTACTCTCCGGGAAGAAGCACTGAAGCTTTCTTT.

A single count supports this clone. The chain is built from TRBV6-2 or TRBV6-3 and TRBJ1-1, with 9 bases that match TRBD1. The ends lost 6 bases at V and 4 bases at J; junction bases unmatched: 6. This CDR3 is 14 amino acids long. CDR1 MNHEY and CDR2 SVGEGT come from the germline V gene. The CDR3: CASRPTGGSTEAFF. CDR3 coding DNA: TGTGCCAGCAGACCTACAGGGGGCAGCACTGAAGCTTTCTTT.

The CDR3, as DNA: TGTGCCAGCAGCCCCGTCCGGACAGGGGGCGCGACTAATTCACCCCTCCACTTT. Translation gives CASSPVRTGGATNSPLHF. The gene calls are TRBV5-5 and TRBJ1-6; 11 positions match TRBD1. With 4 bases clipped from V and 6 bases from J, the junction kept 12 bases outside the gene matches. The CDR3 sequence is 18 residues long. Germline CDR1 and CDR2: SGHKS and YYEKEE (reference sequence).

This chain uses TRBV9 with TRBJ1-6, with D perhaps TRBD1 (5 bases). The CDR3 is made up of 15 amino acids. The germline gives CDR1 SGDLS, CDR2 YYNGEE. With 0 bases removed from V and 7 bases from J, the gap between germline ends came to 11 bases. In DNA form, the CDR3 reads TGTGCCAGCAGCGTAGGGGGGGTCAAGAATTCACCCCTCCACTTT. Residues: CASSVGGVKNSPLHF. The full variable domain, in which reference TRBV9 and TRBJ1-6 provide the parts outside the CDR3, is DSGVTQTPKHLITATGQRVTLRCSPRSGDLSVYWYQQSLDQGLQFLIQYYNGEERAKGNILERFSAQQFPDLHSELNLSSLELGDSALYFCASSVGGVKNSPLHFGNGTRLTVT.

CDR3 in amino acids: CASRAGNYGTDTQYF. The CDR3 DNA reads TGCGCCAGCAGAGCAGGGAATTATGGCACAGATACGCAGTATTTT. This chain connects TRBV10-2 to TRBJ2-3; D is possibly TRBD1 (5 bases). The V end lost 6 bases, the J end lost 1 base, and 14 bases lay between the germline ends. This CDR3 is 15 amino acids long. Germline V CDR1 and CDR2: WSHSY, SAAADI.

The chain couples TRBV13 to TRBJ2-2; D might be TRBD1 (5 bases). From germline, CDR1 is PRHDT and CDR2 FYEKMQ (reference sequence). The CDR3 has 15 residues. The V end was cut by 1 base, the J end by 4 bases, with 10 bases between. The CDR3 protein is CASSLERGGTGELFF. In DNA form, the CDR3 reads TGTGCCAGCAGCTTAGAAAGGGGTGGCACCGGGGAGCTGTTTTTT.

V and J are TRBV5-1 and TRBJ2-1, with 8 bases fitting TRBD1. J gave up 4 bases and V 3 bases, and 12 bases lay outside the gene matches. This CDR3 is built from 17 residues. Germline values: CDR1 SGHRS, CDR2 YFSETQ. CDR3 DNA sequence: TGCGCCAGCAGCTCCGGGGGACAGGTGTGGAGTTACAATGAGCAGTTCTTC. As protein: CASSSGGQVWSYNEQFF.

This clone was counted a few times. The rearrangement links TRBV14 to TRBJ2-3, with 7 positions matching TRBD2. CDR3 length equals 16 residues. The V gene end was trimmed by 2 bases and the J gene end by 1 base; junction bases not matched to a gene: 6. Per germline, CDR1 SGHDN and CDR2 FVKESK. As DNA, the CDR3 is TGTGCCAGCAGCCAACTCGGGGGGTCGCGCACAGATACGCAGTATTTT. The encoded protein is CASSQLGGSRTDTQYF.

In this sample, this clone turned up once. With a much larger clone just one base away, this may be a read error. V gene TRBV7-2 combines with J gene TRBJ1-2; D gene ambiguous. In germline, CDR1 is SGHTA, CDR2 FQGNSA. The V end lost 5 bases, the J end lost 2 bases, and 9 bases lay between the germline ends. The CDR3 length is 13 residues. Written as DNA, the CDR3 is TGTGCCAGCAGCCGAACAGAAAACTATGGCTACACCTTC. Translating it yields CASSRTENYGYTF.